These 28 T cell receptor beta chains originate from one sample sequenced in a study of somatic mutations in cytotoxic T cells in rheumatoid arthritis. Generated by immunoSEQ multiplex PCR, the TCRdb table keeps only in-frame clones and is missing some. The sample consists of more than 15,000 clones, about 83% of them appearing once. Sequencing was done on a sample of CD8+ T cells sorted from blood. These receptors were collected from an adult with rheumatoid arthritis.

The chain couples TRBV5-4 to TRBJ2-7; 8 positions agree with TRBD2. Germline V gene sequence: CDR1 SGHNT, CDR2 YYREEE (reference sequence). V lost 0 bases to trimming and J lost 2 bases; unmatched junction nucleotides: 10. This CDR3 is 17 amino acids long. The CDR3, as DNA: TGTGCCAGCAGCTTGGGACGGGGGGGGAGGATGACCTACGAGCAGTACTTC. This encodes CASSLGRGGRMTYEQYF. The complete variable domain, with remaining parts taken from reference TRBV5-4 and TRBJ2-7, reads ETGVTQSPTHLIKTRGQQVTLRCSSQSGHNTVSWYQQALGQGPQFIFQYYREEENGRGNFPPRFSGLQFPNYSSELNVNALELDDSALYLCASSLGRGGRMTYEQYFGPGTRLTVT.

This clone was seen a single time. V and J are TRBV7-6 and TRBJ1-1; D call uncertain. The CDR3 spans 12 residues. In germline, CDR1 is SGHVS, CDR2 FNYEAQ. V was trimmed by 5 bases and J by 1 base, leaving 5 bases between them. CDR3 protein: CASSHENTEAFF. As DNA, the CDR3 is TGTGCCAGCAGCCACGAGAACACTGAAGCTTTCTTT.

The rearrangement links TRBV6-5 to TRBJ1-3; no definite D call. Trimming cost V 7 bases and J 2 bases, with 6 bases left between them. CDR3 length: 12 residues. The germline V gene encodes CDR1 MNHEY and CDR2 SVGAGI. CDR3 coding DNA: TGTGCCAGCATTGGAACTGGAAACACCATATATTTT. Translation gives CASIGTGNTIYF.

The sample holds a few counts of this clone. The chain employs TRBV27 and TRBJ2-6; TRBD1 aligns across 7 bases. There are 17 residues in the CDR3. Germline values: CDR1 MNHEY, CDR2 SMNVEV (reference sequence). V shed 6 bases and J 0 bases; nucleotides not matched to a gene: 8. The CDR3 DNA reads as TGTGCCAGCAGGCCGGGACAGACTACCTCTGGGGCCAACGTCCTGACTTTC. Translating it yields CASRPGQTTSGANVLTF.

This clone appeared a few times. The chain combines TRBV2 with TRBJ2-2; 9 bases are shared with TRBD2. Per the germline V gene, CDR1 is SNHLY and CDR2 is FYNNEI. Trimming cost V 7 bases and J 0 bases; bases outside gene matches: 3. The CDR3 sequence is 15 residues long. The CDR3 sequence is CASKGLAPNTGELFF. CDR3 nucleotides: TGTGCCAGCAAGGGACTAGCACCGAACACCGGGGAGCTGTTTTTT.

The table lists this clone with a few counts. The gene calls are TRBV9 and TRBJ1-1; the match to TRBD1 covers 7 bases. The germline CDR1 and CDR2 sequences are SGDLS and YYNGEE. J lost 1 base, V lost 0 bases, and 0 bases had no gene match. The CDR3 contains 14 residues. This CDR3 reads CASSVGQGNTEAFF. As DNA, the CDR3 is TGTGCCAGCAGCGTAGGACAGGGGAACACTGAAGCTTTCTTT.

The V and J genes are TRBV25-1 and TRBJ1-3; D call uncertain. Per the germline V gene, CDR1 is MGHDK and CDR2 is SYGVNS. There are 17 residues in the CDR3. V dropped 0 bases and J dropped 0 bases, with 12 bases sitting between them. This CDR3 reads CASSEYYGVSSGNTIYF. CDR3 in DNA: TGTGCCAGCAGTGAATATTATGGGGTGTCCTCTGGAAACACCATATATTTT.

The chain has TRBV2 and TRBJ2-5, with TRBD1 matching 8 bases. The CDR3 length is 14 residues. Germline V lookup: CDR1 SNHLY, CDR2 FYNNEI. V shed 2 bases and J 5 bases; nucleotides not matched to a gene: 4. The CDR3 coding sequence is TGTGCCAGCAGTGAACGGGGACAGGAGGAGACCCAGTACTTC. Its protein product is CASSERGQEETQYF.

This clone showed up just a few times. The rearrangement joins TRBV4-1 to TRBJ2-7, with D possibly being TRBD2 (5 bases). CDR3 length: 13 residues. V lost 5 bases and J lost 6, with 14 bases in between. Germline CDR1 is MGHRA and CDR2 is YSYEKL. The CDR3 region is CASSIFGKSEQYF. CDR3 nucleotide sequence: TGCGCCAGCAGCATCTTCGGGAAGTCCGAGCAGTACTTC.

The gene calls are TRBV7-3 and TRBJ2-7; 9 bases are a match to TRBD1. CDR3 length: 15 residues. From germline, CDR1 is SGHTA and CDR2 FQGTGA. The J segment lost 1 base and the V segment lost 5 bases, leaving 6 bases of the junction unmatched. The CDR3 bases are TGTGCCAGCAGCCCCCCCGGGACAGGGTCCTACGAGCAGTACTTC. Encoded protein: CASSPPGTGSYEQYF.

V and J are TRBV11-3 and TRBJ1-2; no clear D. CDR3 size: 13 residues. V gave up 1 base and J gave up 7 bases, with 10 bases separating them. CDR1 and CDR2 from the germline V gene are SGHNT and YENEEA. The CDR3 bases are TGTGCCAGCAGCTTAGGAGCGGGGTCTGGCTACACCTTC. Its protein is CASSLGAGSGYTF.

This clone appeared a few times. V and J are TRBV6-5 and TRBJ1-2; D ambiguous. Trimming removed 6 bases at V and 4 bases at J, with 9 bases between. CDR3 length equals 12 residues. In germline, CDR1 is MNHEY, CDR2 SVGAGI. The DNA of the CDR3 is TGTGCCAGCAGCCCCGACACCTATGGCTACACCTTC. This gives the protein CASSPDTYGYTF.

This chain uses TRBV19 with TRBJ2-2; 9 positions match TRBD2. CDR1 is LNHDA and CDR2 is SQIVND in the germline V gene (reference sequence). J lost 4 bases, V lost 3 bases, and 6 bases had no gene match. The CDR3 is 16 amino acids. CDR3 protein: CASSIGLAGITGELFF. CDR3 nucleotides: TGTGCCAGTAGTATCGGGCTAGCGGGGATCACCGGGGAGCTGTTTTTT.

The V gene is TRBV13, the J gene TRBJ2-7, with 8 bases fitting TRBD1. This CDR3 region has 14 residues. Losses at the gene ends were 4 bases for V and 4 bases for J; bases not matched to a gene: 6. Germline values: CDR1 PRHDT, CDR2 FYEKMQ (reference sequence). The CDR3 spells CASSWGQANYEQYF. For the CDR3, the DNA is TGTGCCAGCAGCTGGGGACAGGCTAATTACGAGCAGTACTTC.

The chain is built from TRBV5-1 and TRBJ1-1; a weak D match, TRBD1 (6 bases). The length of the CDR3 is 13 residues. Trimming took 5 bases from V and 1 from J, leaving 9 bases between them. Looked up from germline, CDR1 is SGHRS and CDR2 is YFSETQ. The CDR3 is CASRPTGNTEAFF. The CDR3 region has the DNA TGCGCCAGCAGACCGACAGGGAACACTGAAGCTTTCTTT.

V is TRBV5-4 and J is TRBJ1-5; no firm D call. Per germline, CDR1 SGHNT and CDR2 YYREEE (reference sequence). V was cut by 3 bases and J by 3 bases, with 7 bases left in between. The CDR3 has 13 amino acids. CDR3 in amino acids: CASSSLDNQPQHF. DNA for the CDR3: TGTGCCAGCAGCTCGTTAGACAATCAGCCCCAGCATTTT.

As DNA, the CDR3 is TGTGCCAGCAGTTACATGGGGGGCGCGGATGGCTACACCTTC. Its protein is CASSYMGGADGYTF. The chain carries TRBV6-5 and TRBJ1-2; tentative D call: TRBD1 (6 bases). CDR3 length: 14 amino acids. Deletions cut 2 bases from V and 6 bases from J, with 13 bases between. Germline V gene sequence: CDR1 MNHEY, CDR2 SVGAGI.

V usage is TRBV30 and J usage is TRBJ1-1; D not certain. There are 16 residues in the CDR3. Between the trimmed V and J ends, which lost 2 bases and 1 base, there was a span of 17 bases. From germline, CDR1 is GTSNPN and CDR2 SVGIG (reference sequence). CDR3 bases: TGTGCCTGGAGTACTCCTTGGGTGGTTTGGAACACTGAAGCTTTCTTT. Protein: CAWSTPWVVWNTEAFF.

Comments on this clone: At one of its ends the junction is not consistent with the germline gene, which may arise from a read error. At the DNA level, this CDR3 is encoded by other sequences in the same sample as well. CDR3 nucleotides: TGCGCCAGTAGTTTACAGGGGAGAGAGCAGTACTTC. It encodes CASSLQGREQYF. The gene calls are TRBV19 and TRBJ2-7, with TRBD1 matching 7 bases. In germline, CDR1 is LNHDA, CDR2 SQIVND (reference sequence). CDR3 size: 12 residues.

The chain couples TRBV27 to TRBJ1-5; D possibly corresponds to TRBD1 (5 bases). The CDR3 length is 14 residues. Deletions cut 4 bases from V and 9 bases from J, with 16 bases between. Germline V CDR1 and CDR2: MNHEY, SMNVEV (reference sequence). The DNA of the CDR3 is TGTGCCAGCAGTTCCGGGGACTACTACCGGCCCCAGCATTTT. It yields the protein CASSSGDYYRPQHF.

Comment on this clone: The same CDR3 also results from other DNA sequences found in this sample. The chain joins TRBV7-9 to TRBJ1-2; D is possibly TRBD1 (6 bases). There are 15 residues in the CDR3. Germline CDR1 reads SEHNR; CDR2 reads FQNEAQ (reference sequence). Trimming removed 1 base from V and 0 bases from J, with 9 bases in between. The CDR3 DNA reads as TGTGCCAGCAGCTTAGGGCAGGGGACTAACTATGGCTACACCTTC. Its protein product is CASSLGQGTNYGYTF.

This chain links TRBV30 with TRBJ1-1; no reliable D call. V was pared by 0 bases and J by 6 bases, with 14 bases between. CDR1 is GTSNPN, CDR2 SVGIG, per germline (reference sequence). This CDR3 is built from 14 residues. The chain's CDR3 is CAWSVELQRPEAFF. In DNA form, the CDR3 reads TGTGCCTGGAGTGTAGAGCTGCAGAGGCCTGAAGCTTTCTTT.

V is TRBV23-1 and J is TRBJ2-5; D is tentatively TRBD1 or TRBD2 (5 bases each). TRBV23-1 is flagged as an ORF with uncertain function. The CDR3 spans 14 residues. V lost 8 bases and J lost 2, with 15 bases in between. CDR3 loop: CASPVGAEQETQYF. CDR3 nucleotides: TGCGCCAGCCCCGTCGGGGCGGAGCAAGAGACCCAGTACTTC.

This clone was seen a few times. The CDR3 loop is CASSIVAGRNQPQHF. The CDR3 DNA sequence: TGTGCCAGTAGTATAGTGGCAGGGCGCAATCAGCCCCAGCATTTT. The rearrangement joins TRBV19 to TRBJ1-5, with a weak D call TRBD1 (5 bases). Germline-derived CDR1 and CDR2 are LNHDA and SQIVND (reference sequence). The CDR3 runs 15 residues. V was pared by 1 base and J by 2 bases, with 9 bases between. Looking up the rest from reference TRBV19 and TRBJ1-5 gives the full variable domain: DGGITQSPKYLFRKEGQNVTLSCEQNLNHDAMYWYRQDPGQGLRLIYYSQIVNDFQKGDIAEGYSVSREKKESFPLTVTSAQKNPTAFYLCASSIVAGRNQPQHFGDGTRLSIL.

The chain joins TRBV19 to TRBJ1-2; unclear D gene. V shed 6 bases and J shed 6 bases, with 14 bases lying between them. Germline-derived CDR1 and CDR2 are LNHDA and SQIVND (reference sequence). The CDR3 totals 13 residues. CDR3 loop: CASRLITFDGYTF. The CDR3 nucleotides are TGTGCCAGTAGGCTTATTACCTTCGATGGCTACACCTTC.

Here the CDR3 DNA reads TGTGCCAGCACCAACCCCCCGGACTTGATCCAGTACTTC. Translated: CASTNPPDLIQYF. The chain couples TRBV6-1 to TRBJ2-7, with D tentatively TRBD2 (5 bases). V was cut by 7 bases and J by 10 bases, with 20 bases left in between. Germline V gene data show CDR1 as MNHNS and CDR2 as SASEGT. This CDR3 is 13 amino acids long.

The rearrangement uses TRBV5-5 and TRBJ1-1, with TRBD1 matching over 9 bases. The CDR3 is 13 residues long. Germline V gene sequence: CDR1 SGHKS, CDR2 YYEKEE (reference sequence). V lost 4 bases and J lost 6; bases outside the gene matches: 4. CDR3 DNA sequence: TGTGCCAGCAGCGTGGGACAGGGACCTGAAGCTTTCTTT. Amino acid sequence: CASSVGQGPEAFF.

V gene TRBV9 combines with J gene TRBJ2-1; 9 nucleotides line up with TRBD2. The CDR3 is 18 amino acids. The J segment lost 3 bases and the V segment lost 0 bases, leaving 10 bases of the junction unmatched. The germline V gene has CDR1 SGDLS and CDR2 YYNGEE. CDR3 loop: CASSVDPKRGDYYNEQFF. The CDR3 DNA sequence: TGTGCCAGCAGCGTAGATCCCAAGCGGGGGGACTACTACAATGAGCAGTTCTTC.